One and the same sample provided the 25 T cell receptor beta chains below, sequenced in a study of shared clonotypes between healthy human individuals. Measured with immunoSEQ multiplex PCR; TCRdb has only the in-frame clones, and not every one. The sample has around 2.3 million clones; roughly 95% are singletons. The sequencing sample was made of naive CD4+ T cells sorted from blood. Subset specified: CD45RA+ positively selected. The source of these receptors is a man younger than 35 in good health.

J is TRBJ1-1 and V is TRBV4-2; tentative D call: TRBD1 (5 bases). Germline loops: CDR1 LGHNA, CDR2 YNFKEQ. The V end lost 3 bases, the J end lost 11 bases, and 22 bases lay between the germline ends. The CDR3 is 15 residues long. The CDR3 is CASSHLRGGTEEAFF. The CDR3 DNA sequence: TGTGCCAGCAGCCACCTCCGCGGGGGGACTGAAGAGGCTTTCTTT.

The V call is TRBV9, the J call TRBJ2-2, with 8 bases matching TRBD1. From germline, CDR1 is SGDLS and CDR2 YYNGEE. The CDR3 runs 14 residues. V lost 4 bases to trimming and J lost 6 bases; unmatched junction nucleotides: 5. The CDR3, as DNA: TGTGCCAGCAGCCGGACAGGGCAAGCCGGGGAGCTGTTTTTT. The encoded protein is CASSRTGQAGELFF. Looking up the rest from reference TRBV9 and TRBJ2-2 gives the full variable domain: DSGVTQTPKHLITATGQRVTLRCSPRSGDLSVYWYQQSLDQGLQFLIQYYNGEERAKGNILERFSAQQFPDLHSELNLSSLELGDSALYFCASSRTGQAGELFFGEGSRLTVL.

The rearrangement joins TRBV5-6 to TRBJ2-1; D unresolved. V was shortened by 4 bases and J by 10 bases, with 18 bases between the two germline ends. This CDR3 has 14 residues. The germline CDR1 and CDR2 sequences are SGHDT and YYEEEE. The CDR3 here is CASSPQTRAREQFF. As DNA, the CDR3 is TGTGCCAGCAGCCCCCAGACCCGAGCCAGAGAGCAGTTCTTC. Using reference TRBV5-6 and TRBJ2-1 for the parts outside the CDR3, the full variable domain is DAGVTQSPTHLIKTRGQQVTLRCSPKSGHDTVSWYQQALGQGPQFIFQYYEEEERQRGNFPDRFSGHQFPNYSSELNVNALLLGDSALYLCASSPQTRAREQFFGPGTRLTVL.

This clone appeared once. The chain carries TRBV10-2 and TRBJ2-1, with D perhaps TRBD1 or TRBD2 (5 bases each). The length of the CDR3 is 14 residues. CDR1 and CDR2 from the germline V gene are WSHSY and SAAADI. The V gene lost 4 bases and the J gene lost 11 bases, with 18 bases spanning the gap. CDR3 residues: CASSGPDLGEKQFF. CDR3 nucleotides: TGCGCCAGCAGTGGCCCGGACTTAGGGGAAAAGCAGTTCTTC.

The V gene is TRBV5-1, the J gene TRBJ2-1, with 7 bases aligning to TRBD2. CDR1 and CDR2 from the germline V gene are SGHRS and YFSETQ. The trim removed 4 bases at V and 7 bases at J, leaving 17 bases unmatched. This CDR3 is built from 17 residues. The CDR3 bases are TGCGCCAGCAGCGCCGGACTAGTGGGCCCCGCTGGGAATGAGCAGTTCTTC. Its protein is CASSAGLVGPAGNEQFF.

The CDR3 reads CASTQRGGPLLYNEQFF. CDR3 sequence (DNA): TGTGCCAGCACCCAGAGAGGAGGGCCTCTTTTGTACAATGAGCAGTTCTTC. The chain couples TRBV11-2 to TRBJ2-1; D might be TRBD2 (6 bases). Trimming removed 7 bases from V and 4 bases from J, with 23 bases in between. Germline assignment: CDR1 SGHAT and CDR2 FQNNGV. The CDR3 length is 17 residues.

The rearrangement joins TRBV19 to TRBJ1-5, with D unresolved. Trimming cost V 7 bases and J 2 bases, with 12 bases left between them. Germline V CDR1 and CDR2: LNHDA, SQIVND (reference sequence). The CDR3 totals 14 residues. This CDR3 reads CASTTVQGNQPQHF. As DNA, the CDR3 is TGTGCCAGTACAACTGTTCAGGGCAATCAGCCCCAGCATTTT.

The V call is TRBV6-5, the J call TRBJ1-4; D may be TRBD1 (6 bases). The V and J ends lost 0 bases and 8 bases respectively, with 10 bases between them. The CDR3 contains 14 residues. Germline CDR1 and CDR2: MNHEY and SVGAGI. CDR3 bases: TGTGCCAGCAGTTACTCAGGGGGGAGCGAAAAACTGTTTTTT. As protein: CASSYSGGSEKLFF.

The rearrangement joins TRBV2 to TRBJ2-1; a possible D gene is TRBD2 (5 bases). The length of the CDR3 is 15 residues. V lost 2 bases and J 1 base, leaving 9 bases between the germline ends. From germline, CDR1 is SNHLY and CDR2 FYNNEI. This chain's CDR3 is CASSESLASYNEQFF. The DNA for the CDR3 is TGTGCCAGCAGTGAATCTCTAGCTTCCTACAATGAGCAGTTCTTC.

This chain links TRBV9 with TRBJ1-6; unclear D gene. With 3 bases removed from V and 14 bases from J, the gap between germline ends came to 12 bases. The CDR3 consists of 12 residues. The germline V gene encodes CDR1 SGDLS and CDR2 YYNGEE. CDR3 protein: CASSALSGTLHF. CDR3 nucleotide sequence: TGTGCCAGCAGCGCCCTATCAGGCACCCTCCACTTT. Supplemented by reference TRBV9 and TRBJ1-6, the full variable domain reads DSGVTQTPKHLITATGQRVTLRCSPRSGDLSVYWYQQSLDQGLQFLIQYYNGEERAKGNILERFSAQQFPDLHSELNLSSLELGDSALYFCASSALSGTLHFGNGTRLTVT.

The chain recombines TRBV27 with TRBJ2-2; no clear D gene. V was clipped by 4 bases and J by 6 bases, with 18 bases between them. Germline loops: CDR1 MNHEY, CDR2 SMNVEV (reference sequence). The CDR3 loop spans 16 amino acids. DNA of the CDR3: TGTGCCAGCAGTTCTCCGGGCCCTGTCACCGCCGGGGAGCTGTTTTTT. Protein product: CASSSPGPVTAGELFF.

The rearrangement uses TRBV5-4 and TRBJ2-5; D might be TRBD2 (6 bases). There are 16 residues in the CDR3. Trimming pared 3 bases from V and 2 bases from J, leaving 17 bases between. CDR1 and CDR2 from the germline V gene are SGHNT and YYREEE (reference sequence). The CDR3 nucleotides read TGTGCCAGCAGCTACGGCTCGGGGACTCTTCAAGAGACCCAGTACTTC. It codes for CASSYGSGTLQETQYF. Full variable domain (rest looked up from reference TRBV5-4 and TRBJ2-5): ETGVTQSPTHLIKTRGQQVTLRCSSQSGHNTVSWYQQALGQGPQFIFQYYREEENGRGNFPPRFSGLQFPNYSSELNVNALELDDSALYLCASSYGSGTLQETQYFGPGTRLLVL.

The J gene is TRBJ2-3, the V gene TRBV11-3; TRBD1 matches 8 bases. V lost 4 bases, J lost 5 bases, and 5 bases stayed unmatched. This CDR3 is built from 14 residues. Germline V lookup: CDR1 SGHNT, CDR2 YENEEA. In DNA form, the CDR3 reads TGTGCCAGCAGCTCGGACAGGGTAAAAGATACGCAGTATTTT. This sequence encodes CASSSDRVKDTQYF.

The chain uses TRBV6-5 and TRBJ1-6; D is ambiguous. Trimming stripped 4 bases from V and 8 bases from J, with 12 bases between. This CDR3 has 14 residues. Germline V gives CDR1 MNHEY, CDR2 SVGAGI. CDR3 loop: CASSSSGSYSPLHF. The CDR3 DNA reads TGTGCCAGCAGTTCCTCGGGCAGTTATTCACCCCTCCACTTT.

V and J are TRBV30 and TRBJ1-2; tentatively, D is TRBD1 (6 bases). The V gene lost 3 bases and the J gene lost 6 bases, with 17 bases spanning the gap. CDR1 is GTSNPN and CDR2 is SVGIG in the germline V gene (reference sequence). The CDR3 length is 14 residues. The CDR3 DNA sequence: TGTGCCTGGAGAACGCCTGGGGGGGCGAATGGCTACACCTTC. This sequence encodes CAWRTPGGANGYTF.

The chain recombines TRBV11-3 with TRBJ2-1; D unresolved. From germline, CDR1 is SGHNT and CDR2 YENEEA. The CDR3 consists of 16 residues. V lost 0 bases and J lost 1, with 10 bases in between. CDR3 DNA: TGTGCCAGCAGCTTAGATGGAATGGTATCCTACAATGAGCAGTTCTTC. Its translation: CASSLDGMVSYNEQFF.

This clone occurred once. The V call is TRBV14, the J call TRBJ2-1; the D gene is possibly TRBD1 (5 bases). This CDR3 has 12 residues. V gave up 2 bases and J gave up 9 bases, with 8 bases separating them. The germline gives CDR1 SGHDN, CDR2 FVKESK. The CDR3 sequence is CASSQSGSEQFF. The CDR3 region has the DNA TGTGCCAGCAGCCAATCAGGGTCTGAGCAGTTCTTC.

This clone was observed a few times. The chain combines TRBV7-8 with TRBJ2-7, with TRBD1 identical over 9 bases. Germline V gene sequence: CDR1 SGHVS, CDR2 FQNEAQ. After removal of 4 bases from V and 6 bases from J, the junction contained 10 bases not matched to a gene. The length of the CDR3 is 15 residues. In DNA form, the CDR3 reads TGTGCCAGCAGCTACTCCCGGGACAGGGTCTCCGAGCAGTACTTC. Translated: CASSYSRDRVSEQYF.

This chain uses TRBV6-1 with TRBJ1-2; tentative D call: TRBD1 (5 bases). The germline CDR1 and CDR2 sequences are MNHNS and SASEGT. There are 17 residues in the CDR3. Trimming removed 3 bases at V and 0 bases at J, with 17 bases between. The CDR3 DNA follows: TGTGCCAGCAGTGATAGAAGGGGCCTCTTCTCTAACTATGGCTACACCTTC. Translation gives CASSDRRGLFSNYGYTF.

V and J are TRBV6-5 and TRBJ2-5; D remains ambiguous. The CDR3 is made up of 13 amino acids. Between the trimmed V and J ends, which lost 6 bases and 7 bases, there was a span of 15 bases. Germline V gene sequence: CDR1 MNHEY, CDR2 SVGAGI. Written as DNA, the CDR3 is TGTGCCAGCAGGCGGTCTGGGCCGGGGACCCAGTACTTC. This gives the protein CASRRSGPGTQYF.

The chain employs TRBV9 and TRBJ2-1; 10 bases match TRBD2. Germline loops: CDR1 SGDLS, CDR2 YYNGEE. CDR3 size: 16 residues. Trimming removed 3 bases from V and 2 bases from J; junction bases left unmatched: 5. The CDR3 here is CASSGLAGAAYNEQFF. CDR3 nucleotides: TGTGCCAGCAGCGGGCTAGCGGGAGCGGCCTACAATGAGCAGTTCTTC.

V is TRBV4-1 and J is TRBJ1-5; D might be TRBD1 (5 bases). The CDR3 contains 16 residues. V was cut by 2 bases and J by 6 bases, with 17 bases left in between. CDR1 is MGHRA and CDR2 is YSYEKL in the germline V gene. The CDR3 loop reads CASSQRWQGLSQPQHF. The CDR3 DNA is TGCGCCAGCAGCCAAAGGTGGCAGGGATTAAGTCAGCCCCAGCATTTT.

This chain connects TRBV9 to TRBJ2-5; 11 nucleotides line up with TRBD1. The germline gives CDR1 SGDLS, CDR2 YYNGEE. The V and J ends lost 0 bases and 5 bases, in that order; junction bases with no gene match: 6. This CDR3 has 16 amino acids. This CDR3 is CASSVALDRGQETQYF. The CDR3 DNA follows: TGTGCCAGCAGCGTAGCTTTGGACAGGGGGCAGGAGACCCAGTACTTC.

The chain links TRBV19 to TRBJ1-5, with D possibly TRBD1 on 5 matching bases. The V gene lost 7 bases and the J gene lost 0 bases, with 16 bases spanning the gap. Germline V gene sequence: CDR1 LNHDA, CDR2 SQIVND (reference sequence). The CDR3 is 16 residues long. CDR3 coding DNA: TGTGCCAGTACCCGAGTGGGGGGAGATAGCAATCAGCCCCAGCATTTT. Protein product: CASTRVGGDSNQPQHF.

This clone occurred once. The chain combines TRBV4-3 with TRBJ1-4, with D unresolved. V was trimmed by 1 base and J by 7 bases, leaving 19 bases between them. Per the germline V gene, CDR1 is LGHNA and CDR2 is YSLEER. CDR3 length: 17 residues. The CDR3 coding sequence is TGCGCCAGCAGCCAAGGAACGGCCCCCAGTTCTGGTGAAAAACTGTTTTTT. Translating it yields CASSQGTAPSSGEKLFF.